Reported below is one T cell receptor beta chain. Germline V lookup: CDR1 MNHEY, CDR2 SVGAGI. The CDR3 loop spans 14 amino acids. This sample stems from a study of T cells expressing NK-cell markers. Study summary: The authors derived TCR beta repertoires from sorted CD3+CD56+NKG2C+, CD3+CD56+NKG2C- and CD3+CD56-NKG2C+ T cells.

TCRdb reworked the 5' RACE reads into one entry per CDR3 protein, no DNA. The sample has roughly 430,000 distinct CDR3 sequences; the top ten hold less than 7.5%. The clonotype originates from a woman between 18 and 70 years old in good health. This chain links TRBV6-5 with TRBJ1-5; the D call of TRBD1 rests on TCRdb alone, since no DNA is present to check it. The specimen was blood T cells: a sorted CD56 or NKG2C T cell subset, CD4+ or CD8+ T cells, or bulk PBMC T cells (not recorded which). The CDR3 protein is CASSFGQGGQPQHF.